This entry concerns a single T cell receptor beta chain. The antigen is not known. These data originate in a study of beta chain features in type 1 diabetes. Study as a whole: Patients were similar to healthy donors in age and gender (as well as in cell yields). Broader study findings: Reduced insertions and increased deletions marked VDJ junctions in type 1 diabetes patients. Type 1 diabetes patients showed a moderate but significant shortening of TCRB CDR3s in all four CD4+ subsets. Relative to healthy donors, patients appeared to have naive, central memory and Treg TCRB repertoires that were more similar.

The V gene's germline CDR1 is GTSNPN and CDR2 SVGIG (reference sequence). The CDR3 has 15 residues. Germline trimming cut 0 bases from V and 7 bases from J; bases unmatched to any gene: 9. Investigators reverse transcribed all isolated RNA, so they sequenced expressed TCRB transcripts. The data were produced by immunoSEQ multiplex PCR, yet TCRdb's version contains in-frame clones alone and is incomplete. Counted here are more than 300,000 clones, roughly 12% occurring once; the ten biggest clones make up roughly 0.0097%. Sequenced material: naive CD4+ T cells from blood. This sequence joins TRBV30 and TRBJ2-4; TRBD2 agrees at 7 bases. The receptor was derived from a woman in her late teens or twenties with type 1 diabetes. This CDR3 reads CAWSVRAGVANIQYF. The CDR3 DNA sequence: TGTGCCTGGAGTGTACGGGCGGGAGTGGCGAACATTCAGTACTTC. The whole variable domain, remainder taken from reference TRBV30 and TRBJ2-4, is SQTIHQWPATLVQPVGSPLSLECTVEGTSNPNLYWYRQAAGRGLQLLFYSVGIGQISSEVPQNLSASRPQDRQFILSSKKLLLSDSGFYLCAWSVRAGVANIQYFGAGTRLSVL.